These T cell receptor beta chains were read from a single sample in a study of T cells of healthy individuals. TCRdb processed the 5' RACE reads anew with MiXCR; each CDR3 protein has one entry. The sample shows tens of thousands of distinct CDR3 sequences, approximately 5.4% of them seen only once. These receptors were obtained from a female donor in good health. Both conserved end residues are part of each CDR3. The D gene is left open where the match is weak. Rows may omit the clone size; those that give it use once, few, many or a size class.

>few|TRBD1|TRBJ2-3|TRBV7-2|15
TGTGCCAGCAGTTTAACAGGGGGCTCATTAGATACGCAGTATTTT
CASSLTGGSLDTQYF
>.|TRBD2|TRBJ2-5|TRBV7-2|16
TGTGCCAGCAGCTTAGCGGGACTAGCGGGAGTAGAGACCCAGTACTTC
CASSLAGLAGVETQYF
>.|.|TRBJ1-2|TRBV6-2/TRBV6-3|12
TGTGCCAGCAGGGGGACTAACTATGGCTACACCTTC
CASRGTNYGYTF
>few|.|TRBJ1-5|TRBV6-2/TRBV6-3|13
TGTGCCAGCGACCGGGACAGCAATCAGCCCCAGCATTTT
CASDRDSNQPQHF
>many|.|TRBJ2-7|TRBV7-8|13
TGTGCCAGCAGCTCCCAGGAGGGATGGGAGCAGTACTTC
CASSSQEGWEQYF
>.|.|TRBJ1-3|TRBV4-2|15
TGTGCCAGCAGCCAAGAGGAAGACTCTGGAAACACCATATATTTT
CASSQEEDSGNTIYF
>many|.|TRBJ2-1|TRBV9|17
TGTGCCAGCAGCGTCAGGGGGGATAAGACCTCCTACAATGAGCAGTTCTTC
CASSVRGDKTSYNEQFF
>.|.|TRBJ2-1|TRBV7-6|13
TGTGCCAGCAGCCCCCAATCCGGCGGTGAGCAGTTCTTC
CASSPQSGGEQFF
>many|.|TRBJ2-7|TRBV12-3/TRBV12-4|15
TGTGCCAGCAGCCCAAGGGGAGGGGGTTCCTACGAGCAGTACTTC
CASSPRGGGSYEQYF
>many|.|TRBJ2-1|TRBV6-5|17
TGTGCCAGCAGTTACTCGGGGGGGGCCCTCACCTACAATGAGCAGTTCTTC
CASSYSGGALTYNEQFF
>many|.|TRBJ1-2|TRBV5-1|13
TGCGCCAGCAGCTTGGACAGATTCTATGGCTACACCTTC
CASSLDRFYGYTF
>few|TRBD1|TRBJ1-5|TRBV6-2/TRBV6-3|16
TGTGCCAGCAGTCAGGATGGGGACAGGGCCAATCAGCCCCAGCATTTT
CASSQDGDRANQPQHF
>few|.|TRBJ2-3|TRBV20-1|11
TGCAGTGCTCCGCACACAGATACGCAGTATTTT
CSAPHTDTQYF
>many|.|TRBJ1-2|TRBV3-1|17
TGTGCCAGCAGCCTCCATATAGACAGCCTCTTACACTATGGCTACACCTTC
CASSLHIDSLLHYGYTF
>many|.|TRBJ2-7|TRBV2|13
TGTGCCAGCAGTGCAGGGGGGGAGGCCGAGCAGTACTTC
CASSAGGEAEQYF
>many|TRBD2|TRBJ2-7|TRBV6-5|15
TGTGCCAGCAGTCCCTCGCCGCGAGCGGGAGACGAGCAGTACTTC
CASSPSPRAGDEQYF
>few|.|TRBJ1-1|TRBV7-9|17
TGTGCCAGCAGCTTAATGAAGAGTCTGAGGGGTAACACTGAAGCTTTCTTT
CASSLMKSLRGNTEAFF
>many|TRBD2|TRBJ2-1|TRBV6-2/TRBV6-3|14
TGTGCCAGCGGGACTAGCGGGAGATACAATGAGCAGTTCTTC
CASGTSGRYNEQFF
>many|.|TRBJ1-6|TRBV28|13
TGTGTCACTCGGAGCTCCTATAATTCACCCCTCCACTTT
CVTRSSYNSPLHF
>.|TRBD1|TRBJ2-2|TRBV7-9|14
TGTGCCAGCAGCCCGACAGGGGTTGCCGGGGAGCTGTTTTTT
CASSPTGVAGELFF